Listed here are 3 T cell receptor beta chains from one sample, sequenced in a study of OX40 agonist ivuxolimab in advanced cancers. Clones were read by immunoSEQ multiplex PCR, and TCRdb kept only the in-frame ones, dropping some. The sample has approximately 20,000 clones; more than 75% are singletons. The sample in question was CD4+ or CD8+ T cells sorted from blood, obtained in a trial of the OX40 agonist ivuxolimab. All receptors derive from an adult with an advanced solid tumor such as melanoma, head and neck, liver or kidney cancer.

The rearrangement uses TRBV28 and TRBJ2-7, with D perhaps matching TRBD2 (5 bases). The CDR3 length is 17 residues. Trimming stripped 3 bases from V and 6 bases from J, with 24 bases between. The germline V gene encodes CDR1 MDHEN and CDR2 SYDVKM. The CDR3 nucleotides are TGTGCCAGCAGTTTCACCCCGACTTTCGGACTTATTAGCGAGCAGTACTTC. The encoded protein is CASSFTPTFGLISEQYF.

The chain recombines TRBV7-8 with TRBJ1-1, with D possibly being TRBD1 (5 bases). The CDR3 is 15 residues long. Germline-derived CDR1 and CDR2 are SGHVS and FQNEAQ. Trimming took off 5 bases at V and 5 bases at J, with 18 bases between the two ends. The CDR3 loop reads CASSRYGTVGTEAFF. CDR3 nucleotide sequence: TGTGCCAGCAGCCGATACGGGACGGTCGGGACTGAAGCTTTCTTT.

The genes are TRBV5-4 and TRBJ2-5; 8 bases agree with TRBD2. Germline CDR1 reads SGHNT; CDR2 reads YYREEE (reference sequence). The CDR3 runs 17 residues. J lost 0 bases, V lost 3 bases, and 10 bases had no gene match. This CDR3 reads CASSSGTSGGNQETQYF. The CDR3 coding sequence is TGTGCCAGCAGCTCCGGGACTAGTGGGGGGAACCAAGAGACCCAGTACTTC.